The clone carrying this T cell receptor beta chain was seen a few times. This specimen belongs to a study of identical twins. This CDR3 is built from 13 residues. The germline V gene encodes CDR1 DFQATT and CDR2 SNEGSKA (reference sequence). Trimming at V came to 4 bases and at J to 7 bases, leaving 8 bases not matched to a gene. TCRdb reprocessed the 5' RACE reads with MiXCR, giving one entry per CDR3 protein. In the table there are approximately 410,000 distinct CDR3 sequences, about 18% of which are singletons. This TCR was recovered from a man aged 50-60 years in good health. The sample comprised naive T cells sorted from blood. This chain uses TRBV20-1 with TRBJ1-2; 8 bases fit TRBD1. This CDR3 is CSATRTGKAGYTF. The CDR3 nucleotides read TGCAGTGCTACCCGGACAGGGAAGGCTGGCTACACCTTC.